Described below is a single T cell receptor beta chain sequence and its context. This CDR3 has 16 amino acids. The V segment lost 0 bases and the J segment 7 bases; nucleotides outside the gene matches: 6. Germline assignment: CDR1 MNHEY and CDR2 SVGAGI. The data belong to a study of cytomegalovirus exposure and HLA in healthy donors. Study details: Earlier, 150 million to 200 million T cells were analyzed, and 90 million to 120 million unique TCR beta sequences were found among them.

With 60 Vbeta and 13 Jbeta primers, the PCR was carried out. This table comes from immunoSEQ multiplex PCR, and its TCRdb copy is limited to in-frame clones, with some not included. The data contain roughly 45,000 clones, around three quarters of them singletons. The sequence was obtained from a man aged 30 to 39 in good health and CMV-seronegative. The source material was PBMCs. This chain links TRBV6-5 with TRBJ1-5, with 10 nucleotides matching TRBD1. This CDR3 reads CASSYSYRDRGQPQHF. CDR3 bases: TGTGCCAGCAGTTACTCGTATCGGGACAGGGGCCAGCCCCAGCATTTT.